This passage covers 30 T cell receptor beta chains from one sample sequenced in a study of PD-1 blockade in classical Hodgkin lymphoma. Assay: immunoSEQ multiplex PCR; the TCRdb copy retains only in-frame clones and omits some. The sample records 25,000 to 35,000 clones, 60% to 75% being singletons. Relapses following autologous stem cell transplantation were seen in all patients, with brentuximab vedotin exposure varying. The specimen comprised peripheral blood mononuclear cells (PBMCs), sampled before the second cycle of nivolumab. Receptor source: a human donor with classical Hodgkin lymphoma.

CDR3 sequence (DNA): TGTGCCAGCAGCGTAAGGGACTTCGGCCCTACAGATACGCAGTATTTT. Its protein is CASSVRDFGPTDTQYF. The chain uses TRBV9 and TRBJ2-3; D is possibly TRBD2 (6 bases). CDR1 and CDR2 from the germline V gene are SGDLS and YYNGEE. V lost 1 base, J lost 3 bases, and 15 bases lay in between. There are 16 residues in the CDR3.

DNA of the CDR3: TGTGCCAGCAGGCAAGGTCTAGCGGGAAACACAGATACGCAGTATTTT. It codes for CASRQGLAGNTDTQYF. The V call is TRBV5-4, the J call TRBJ2-3, with TRBD2 matching 9 bases. The CDR3 runs 16 residues. CDR1 and CDR2 from the germline V gene are SGHNT and YYREEE (reference sequence). V was clipped by 5 bases and J by 2 bases; unmatched bases: 9.

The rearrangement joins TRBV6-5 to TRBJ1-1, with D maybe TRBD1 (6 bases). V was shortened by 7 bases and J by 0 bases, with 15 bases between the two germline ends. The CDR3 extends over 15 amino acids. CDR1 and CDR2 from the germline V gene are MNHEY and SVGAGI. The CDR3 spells CASNPTTGMNTEAFF. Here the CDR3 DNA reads TGTGCCAGCAACCCCACGACAGGTATGAACACTGAAGCTTTCTTT.

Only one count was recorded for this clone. The CDR3 region has the DNA TGTGCCACCAGCAGAGAATGGGGAACTAGCTCCTACGAGCAGTACTTC. Its translation is CATSREWGTSSYEQYF. The chain carries TRBV15 and TRBJ2-7, with a weak D call TRBD2 (5 bases). This CDR3 has 16 residues. V lost 0 bases, J lost 0 bases, and 12 bases lay in between. Germline V gene lookup returns CDR1 LNHNV and CDR2 YYDKDF (reference sequence).

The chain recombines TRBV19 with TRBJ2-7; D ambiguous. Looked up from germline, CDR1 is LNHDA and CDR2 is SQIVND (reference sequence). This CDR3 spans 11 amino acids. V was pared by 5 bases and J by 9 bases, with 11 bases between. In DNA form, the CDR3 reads TGTGCCAGTAGTGGTGGTACGCTGCAGTACTTC. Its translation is CASSGGTLQYF. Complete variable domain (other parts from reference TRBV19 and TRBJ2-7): DGGITQSPKYLFRKEGQNVTLSCEQNLNHDAMYWYRQDPGQGLRLIYYSQIVNDFQKGDIAEGYSVSREKKESFPLTVTSAQKNPTAFYLCASSGGTLQYFGPGTRLTVT.

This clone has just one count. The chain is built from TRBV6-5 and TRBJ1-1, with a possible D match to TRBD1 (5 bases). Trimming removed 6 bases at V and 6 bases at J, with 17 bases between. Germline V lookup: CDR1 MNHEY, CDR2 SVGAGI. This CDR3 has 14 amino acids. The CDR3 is CASRAQTWGAEAFF. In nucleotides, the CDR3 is TGTGCCAGCAGAGCCCAGACGTGGGGCGCTGAAGCTTTCTTT.

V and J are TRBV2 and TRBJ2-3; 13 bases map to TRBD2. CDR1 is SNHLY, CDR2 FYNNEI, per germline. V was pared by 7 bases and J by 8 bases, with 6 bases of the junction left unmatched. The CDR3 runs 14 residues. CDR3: CASTTSGGWGTQYF. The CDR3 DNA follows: TGTGCCAGCACGACTAGCGGGGGGTGGGGTACGCAGTATTTT.

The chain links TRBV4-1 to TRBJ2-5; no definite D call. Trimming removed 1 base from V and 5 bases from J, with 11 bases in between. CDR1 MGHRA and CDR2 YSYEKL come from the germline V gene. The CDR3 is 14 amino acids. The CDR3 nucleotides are TGCGCCAGCAGCCAAGGAGACTCACAGGAGACCCAGTACTTC. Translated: CASSQGDSQETQYF.

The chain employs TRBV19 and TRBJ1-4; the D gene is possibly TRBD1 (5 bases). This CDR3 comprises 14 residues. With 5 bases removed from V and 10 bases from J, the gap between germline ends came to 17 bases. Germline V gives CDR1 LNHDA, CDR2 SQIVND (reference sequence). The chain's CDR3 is CASSSPSGQRKLFF. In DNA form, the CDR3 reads TGTGCCAGTAGTTCGCCGTCGGGGCAGCGAAAACTGTTTTTT.

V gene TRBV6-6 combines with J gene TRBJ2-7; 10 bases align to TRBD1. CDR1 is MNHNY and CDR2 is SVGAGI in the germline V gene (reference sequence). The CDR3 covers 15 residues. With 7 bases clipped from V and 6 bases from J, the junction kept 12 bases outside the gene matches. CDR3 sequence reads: CASTETGGQFSEQYF. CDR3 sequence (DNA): TGTGCCAGCACCGAGACAGGGGGCCAGTTCTCCGAGCAGTACTTC.

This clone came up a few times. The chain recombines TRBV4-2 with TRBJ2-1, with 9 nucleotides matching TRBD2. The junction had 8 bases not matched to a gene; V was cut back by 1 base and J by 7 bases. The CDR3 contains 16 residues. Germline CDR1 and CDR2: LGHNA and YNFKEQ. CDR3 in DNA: TGTGCCAGCAGCCAAGTGGGGCTAGCGGGAAGAAATGAGCAGTTCTTC. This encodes CASSQVGLAGRNEQFF.

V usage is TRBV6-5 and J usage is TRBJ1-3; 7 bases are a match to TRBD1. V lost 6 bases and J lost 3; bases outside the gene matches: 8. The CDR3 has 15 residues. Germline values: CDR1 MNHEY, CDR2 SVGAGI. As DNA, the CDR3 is TGTGCCAGCAGCCCTGACAGGGCTATTGGAAACACCATATATTTT. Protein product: CASSPDRAIGNTIYF.

The chain's CDR3 is CASSVGPGTEAFF. CDR3 coding DNA: TGTGCCAGCAGCGTAGGCCCGGGGACTGAAGCTTTCTTT. This chain connects TRBV9 to TRBJ1-1, with D unresolved. The CDR3 runs 13 residues. V gave up 0 bases and J gave up 5 bases, with 8 bases separating them. Germline-derived CDR1 and CDR2 are SGDLS and YYNGEE.

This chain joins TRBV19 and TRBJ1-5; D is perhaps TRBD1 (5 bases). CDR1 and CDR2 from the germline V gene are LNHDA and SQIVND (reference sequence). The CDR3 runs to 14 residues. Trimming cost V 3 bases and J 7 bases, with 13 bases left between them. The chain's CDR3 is CASSMLGDGQPQHF. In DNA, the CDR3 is TGTGCCAGTAGTATGTTAGGGGACGGGCAGCCCCAGCATTTT. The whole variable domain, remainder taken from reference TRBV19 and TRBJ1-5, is DGGITQSPKYLFRKEGQNVTLSCEQNLNHDAMYWYRQDPGQGLRLIYYSQIVNDFQKGDIAEGYSVSREKKESFPLTVTSAQKNPTAFYLCASSMLGDGQPQHFGDGTRLSIL.

Written as DNA, the CDR3 is TGCGCCAGCAGCTTGGCCGTGGGACTAGCGGGGGGTAGCACAGATACGCAGTATTTT. Its translation: CASSLAVGLAGGSTDTQYF. The chain employs TRBV5-1 and TRBJ2-3, with 15 bases that match TRBD2. Germline V gene sequence: CDR1 SGHRS, CDR2 YFSETQ. CDR3 length: 19 amino acids. After removal of 0 bases from V and 0 bases from J, the junction contained 5 bases not matched to a gene. The full variable domain, its missing parts supplied by reference TRBV5-1 and TRBJ2-3, is KAGVTQTPRYLIKTRGQQVTLSCSPISGHRSVSWYQQTPGQGLQFLFEYFSETQRNKGNFPGRFSGRQFSNSRSEMNVSTLELGDSALYLCASSLAVGLAGGSTDTQYFGPGTRLTVL.

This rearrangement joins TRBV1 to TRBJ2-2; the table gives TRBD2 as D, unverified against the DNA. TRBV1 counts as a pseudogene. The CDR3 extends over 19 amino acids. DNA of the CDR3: TGCACCAGCAGCCATTTAATAGCGCGGGAGGGAGTTTTCACCGGGGAGCTGTTTTTT. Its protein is CTSSHLIAREGVFTGELFF.

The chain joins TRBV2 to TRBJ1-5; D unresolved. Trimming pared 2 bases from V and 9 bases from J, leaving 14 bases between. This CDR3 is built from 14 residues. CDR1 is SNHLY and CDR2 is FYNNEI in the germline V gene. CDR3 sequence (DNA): TGTGCCAGCAGTGAATCAGCGGACCTAGGGCCCCAGCATTTT. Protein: CASSESADLGPQHF.

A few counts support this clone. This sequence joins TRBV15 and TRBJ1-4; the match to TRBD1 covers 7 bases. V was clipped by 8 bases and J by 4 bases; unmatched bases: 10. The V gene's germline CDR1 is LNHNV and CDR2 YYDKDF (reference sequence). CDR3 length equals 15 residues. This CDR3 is CATRAGGGFNEKLFF. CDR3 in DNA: TGTGCCACCCGCGCAGGGGGGGGGTTTAATGAAAAACTGTTTTTT.

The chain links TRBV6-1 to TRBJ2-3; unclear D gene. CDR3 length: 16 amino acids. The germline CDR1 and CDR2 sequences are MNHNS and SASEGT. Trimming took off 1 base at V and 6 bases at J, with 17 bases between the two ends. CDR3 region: CASSEGFTAFGDTQYF. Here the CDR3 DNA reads TGTGCCAGCAGTGAAGGCTTCACCGCCTTCGGGGATACGCAGTATTTT.

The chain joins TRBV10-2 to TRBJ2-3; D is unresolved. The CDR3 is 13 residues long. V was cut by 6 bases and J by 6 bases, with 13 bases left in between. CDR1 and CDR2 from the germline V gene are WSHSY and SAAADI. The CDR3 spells CASRATARDTQYF. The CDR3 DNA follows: TGCGCCAGCAGGGCCACGGCTCGGGATACGCAGTATTTT.

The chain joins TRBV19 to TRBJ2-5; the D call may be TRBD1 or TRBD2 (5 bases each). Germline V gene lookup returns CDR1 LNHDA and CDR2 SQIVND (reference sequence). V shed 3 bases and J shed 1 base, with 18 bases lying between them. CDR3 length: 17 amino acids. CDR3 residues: CASSIRGTGLSQETQYF. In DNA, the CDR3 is TGTGCCAGTAGTATTCGTGGGACGGGATTGAGCCAAGAGACCCAGTACTTC.

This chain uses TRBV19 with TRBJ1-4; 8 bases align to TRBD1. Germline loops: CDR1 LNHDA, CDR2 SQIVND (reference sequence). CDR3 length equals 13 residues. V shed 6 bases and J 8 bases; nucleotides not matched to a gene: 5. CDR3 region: CASSHNRGEKLFF. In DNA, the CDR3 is TGTGCCAGTAGCCACAACAGGGGGGAAAAACTGTTTTTT.

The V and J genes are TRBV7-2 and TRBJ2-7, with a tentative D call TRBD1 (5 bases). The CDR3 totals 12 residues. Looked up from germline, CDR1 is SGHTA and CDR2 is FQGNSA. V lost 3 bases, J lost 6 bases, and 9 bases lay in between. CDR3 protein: CASSFLTGEQYF. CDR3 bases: TGTGCCAGCAGCTTTTTAACAGGCGAGCAGTACTTC.

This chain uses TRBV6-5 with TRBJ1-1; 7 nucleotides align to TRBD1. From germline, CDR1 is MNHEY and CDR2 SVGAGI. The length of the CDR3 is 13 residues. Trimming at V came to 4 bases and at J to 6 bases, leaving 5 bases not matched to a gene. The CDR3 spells CASSSPGGSEAFF. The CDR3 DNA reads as TGTGCCAGCAGTTCGCCAGGGGGATCTGAAGCTTTCTTT.

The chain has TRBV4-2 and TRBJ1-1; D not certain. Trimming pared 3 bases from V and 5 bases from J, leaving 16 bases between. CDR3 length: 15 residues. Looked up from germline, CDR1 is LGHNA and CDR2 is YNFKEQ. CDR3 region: CASSQDITLRTEAFF. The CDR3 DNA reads TGTGCCAGCAGCCAGGATATTACCCTACGGACTGAAGCTTTCTTT.

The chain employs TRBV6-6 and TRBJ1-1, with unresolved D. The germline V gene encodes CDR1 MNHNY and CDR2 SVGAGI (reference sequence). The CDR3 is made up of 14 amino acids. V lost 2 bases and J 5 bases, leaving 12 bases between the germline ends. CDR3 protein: CASSYDGDRTEAFF. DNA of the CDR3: TGTGCCAGCAGTTACGACGGGGATCGGACTGAAGCTTTCTTT.

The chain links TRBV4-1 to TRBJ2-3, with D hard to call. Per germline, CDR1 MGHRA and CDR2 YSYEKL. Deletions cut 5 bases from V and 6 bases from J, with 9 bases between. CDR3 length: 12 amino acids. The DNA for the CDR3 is TGCGCCAGCAGCTCGAAGCACGATACGCAGTATTTT. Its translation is CASSSKHDTQYF.

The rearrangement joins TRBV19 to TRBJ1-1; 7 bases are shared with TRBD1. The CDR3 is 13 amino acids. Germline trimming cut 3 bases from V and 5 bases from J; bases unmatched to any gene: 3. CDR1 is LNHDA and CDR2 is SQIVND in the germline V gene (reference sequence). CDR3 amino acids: CASSIQGGTEAFF. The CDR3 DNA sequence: TGTGCCAGTAGTATTCAGGGGGGAACTGAAGCTTTCTTT.

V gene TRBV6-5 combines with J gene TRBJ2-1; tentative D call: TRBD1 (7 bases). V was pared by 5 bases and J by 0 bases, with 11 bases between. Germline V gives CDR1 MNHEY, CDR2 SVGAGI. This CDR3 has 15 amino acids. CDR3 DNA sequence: TGTGCCAGCAGTCCGCGGGACAGCTCCTACAATGAGCAGTTCTTC. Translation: CASSPRDSSYNEQFF.

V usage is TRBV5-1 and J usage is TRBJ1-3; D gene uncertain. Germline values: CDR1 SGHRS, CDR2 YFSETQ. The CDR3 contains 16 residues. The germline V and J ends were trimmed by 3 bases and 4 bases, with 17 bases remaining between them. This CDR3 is CASSSGRTPPGNTIYF. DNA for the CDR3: TGCGCCAGCAGCTCTGGTCGGACTCCGCCAGGAAACACCATATATTTT.